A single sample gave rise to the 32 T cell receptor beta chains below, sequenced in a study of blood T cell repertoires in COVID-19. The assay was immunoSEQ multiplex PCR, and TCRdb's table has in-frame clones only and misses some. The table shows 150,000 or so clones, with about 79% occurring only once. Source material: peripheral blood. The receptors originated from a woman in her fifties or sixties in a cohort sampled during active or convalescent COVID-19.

CDR3 region: CASSLSAGGDGYTF. The CDR3 region has the DNA TGTGCCAGCAGCTTAAGCGCAGGGGGCGATGGCTACACCTTC. The chain uses TRBV7-3 and TRBJ1-2; 8 bases are shared with TRBD1. Germline CDR1 reads SGHTA; CDR2 reads FQGTGA. This CDR3 comprises 14 residues. V lost 1 base and J lost 6; bases outside the gene matches: 4.

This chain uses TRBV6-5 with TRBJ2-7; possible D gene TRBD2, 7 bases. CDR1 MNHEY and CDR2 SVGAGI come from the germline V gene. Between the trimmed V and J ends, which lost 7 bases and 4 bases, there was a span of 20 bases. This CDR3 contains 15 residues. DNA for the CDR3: TGTGCCAGCAAGGGGGGTGTAGCGGGCATTTACGAGCAGTACTTC. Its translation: CASKGGVAGIYEQYF.

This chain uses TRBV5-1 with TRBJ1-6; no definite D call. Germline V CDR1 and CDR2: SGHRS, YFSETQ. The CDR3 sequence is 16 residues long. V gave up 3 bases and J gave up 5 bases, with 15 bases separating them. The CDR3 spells CASSSGGFFNNSPLHF. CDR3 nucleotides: TGCGCCAGCAGCTCCGGAGGGTTCTTCAATAATTCACCCCTCCACTTT.

For the CDR3, the DNA is TGCAGCGTTGTGGGGACAGGGAAAATTGACTCCTACGAGCAGTACTTC. Amino acids: CSVVGTGKIDSYEQYF. This chain links TRBV29-1 with TRBJ2-7, with TRBD1 matching over 9 bases. The CDR3 is 16 amino acids. Germline CDR1 SQVTM, CDR2 ANQGSEA. V shed 4 bases and J 0 bases; nucleotides not matched to a gene: 10.

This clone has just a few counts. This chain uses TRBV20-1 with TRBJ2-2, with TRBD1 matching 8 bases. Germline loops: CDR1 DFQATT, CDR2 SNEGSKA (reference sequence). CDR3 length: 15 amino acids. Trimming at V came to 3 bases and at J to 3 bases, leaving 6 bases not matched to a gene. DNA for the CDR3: TGCAGTGCTAGTAGGGACAGGTATTACACCGGGGAGCTGTTTTTT. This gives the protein CSASRDRYYTGELFF.

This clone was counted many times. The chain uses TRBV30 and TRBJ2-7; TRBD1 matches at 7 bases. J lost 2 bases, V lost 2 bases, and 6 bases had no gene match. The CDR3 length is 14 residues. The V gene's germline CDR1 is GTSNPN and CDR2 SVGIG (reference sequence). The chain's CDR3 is CAWSPGTATYEQYF. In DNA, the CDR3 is TGTGCCTGGAGTCCCGGGACAGCGACCTACGAGCAGTACTTC.

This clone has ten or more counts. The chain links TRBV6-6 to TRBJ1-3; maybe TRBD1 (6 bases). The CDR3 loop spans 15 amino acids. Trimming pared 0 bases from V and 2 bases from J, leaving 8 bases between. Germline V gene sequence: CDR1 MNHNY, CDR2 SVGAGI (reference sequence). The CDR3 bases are TGTGCCAGCAGTTACTCGAACAGGGCTGGAAACACCATATATTTT. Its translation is CASSYSNRAGNTIYF.

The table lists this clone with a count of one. CDR3 residues: CASSYSRIQPQHF. Here the CDR3 DNA reads TGTGCCAGCAGCTACAGCCGAATACAGCCCCAGCATTTT. The chain joins TRBV6-5 to TRBJ1-5; unclear D gene. The CDR3 consists of 13 residues. Germline assignment: CDR1 MNHEY and CDR2 SVGAGI. The V end lost 6 bases, the J end lost 7 bases, and 13 bases lay between the germline ends.

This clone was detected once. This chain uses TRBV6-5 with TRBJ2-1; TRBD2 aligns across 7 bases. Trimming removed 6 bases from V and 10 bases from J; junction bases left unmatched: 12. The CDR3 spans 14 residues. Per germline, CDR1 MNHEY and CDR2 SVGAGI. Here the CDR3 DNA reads TGTGCCAGCAGCCCGGGGGGACCCCCTTGGGAGCAGTTCTTC. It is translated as CASSPGGPPWEQFF.

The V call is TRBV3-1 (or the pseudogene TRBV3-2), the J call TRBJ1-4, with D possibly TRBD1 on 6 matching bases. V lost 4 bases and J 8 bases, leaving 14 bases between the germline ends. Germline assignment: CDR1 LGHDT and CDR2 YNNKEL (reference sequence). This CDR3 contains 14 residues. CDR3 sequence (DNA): TGTGCCAGCAGCCCGACAGGTGTAAAAGAAAAACTGTTTTTT. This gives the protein CASSPTGVKEKLFF.

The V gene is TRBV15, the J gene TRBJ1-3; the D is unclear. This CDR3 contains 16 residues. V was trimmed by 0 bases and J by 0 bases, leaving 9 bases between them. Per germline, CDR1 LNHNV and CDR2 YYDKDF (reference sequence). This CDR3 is CATSREGVLSGNTIYF. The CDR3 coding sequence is TGTGCCACCAGCAGAGAGGGCGTACTCTCTGGAAACACCATATATTTT.

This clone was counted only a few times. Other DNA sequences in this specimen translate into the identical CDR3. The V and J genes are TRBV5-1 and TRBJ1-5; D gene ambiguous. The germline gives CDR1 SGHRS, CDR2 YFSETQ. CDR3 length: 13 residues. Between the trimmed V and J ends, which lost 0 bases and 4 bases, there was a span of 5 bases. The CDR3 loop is CASSLGQNQPQHF. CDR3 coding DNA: TGCGCCAGCAGCTTGGGACAAAATCAGCCCCAGCATTTT.

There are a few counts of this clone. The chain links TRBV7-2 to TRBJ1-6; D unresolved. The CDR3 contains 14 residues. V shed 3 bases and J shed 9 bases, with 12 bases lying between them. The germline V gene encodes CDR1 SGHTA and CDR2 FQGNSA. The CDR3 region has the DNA TGTGCCAGCAGCTTTCCGGGAATAATTTCACCCCTCCACTTT. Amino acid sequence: CASSFPGIISPLHF.

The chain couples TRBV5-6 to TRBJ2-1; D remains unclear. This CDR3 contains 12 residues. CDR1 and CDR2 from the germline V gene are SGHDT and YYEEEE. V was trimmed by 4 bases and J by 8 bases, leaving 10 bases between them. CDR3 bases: TGTGCCAGCAGCCAAGGTGGAGATGAGCAGTTCTTC. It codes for CASSQGGDEQFF.

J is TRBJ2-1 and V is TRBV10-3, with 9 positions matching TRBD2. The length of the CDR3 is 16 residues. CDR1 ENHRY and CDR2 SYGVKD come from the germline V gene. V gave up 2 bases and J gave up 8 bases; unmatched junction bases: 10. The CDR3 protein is CAISEGRRGGFDEQFF. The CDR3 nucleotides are TGTGCCATCAGTGAGGGGAGGCGGGGGGGCTTCGATGAGCAGTTCTTC.

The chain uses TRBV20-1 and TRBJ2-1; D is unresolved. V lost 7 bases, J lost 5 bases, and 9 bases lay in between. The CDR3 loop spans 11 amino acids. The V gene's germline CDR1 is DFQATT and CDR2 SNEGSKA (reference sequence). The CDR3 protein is CSGTSDNEQFF. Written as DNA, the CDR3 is TGCAGTGGAACCAGCGACAATGAGCAGTTCTTC.

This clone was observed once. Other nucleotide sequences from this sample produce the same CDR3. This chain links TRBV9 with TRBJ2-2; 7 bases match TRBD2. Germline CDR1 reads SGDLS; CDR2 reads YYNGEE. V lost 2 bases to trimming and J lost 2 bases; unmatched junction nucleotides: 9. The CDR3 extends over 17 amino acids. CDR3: CASSVLSGTTNTGELFF. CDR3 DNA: TGTGCCAGCAGCGTTCTGTCCGGGACTACAAACACCGGGGAGCTGTTTTTT. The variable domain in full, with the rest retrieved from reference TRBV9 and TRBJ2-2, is DSGVTQTPKHLITATGQRVTLRCSPRSGDLSVYWYQQSLDQGLQFLIQYYNGEERAKGNILERFSAQQFPDLHSELNLSSLELGDSALYFCASSVLSGTTNTGELFFGEGSRLTVL.

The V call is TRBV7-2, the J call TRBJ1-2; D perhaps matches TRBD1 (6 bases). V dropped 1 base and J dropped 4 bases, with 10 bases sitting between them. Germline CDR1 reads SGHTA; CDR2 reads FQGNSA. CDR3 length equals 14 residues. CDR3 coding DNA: TGTGCCAGCAGCTTAGGGTGGACAGCCTATGGCTACACCTTC. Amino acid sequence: CASSLGWTAYGYTF. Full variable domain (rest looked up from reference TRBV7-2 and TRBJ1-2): GAGVSQSPSNKVTEKGKDVELRCDPISGHTALYWYRQSLGQGLEFLIYFQGNSAPDKSGLPSDRFSAERTGGSVSTLTIQRTQQEDSAVYLCASSLGWTAYGYTFGSGTRLTVV.

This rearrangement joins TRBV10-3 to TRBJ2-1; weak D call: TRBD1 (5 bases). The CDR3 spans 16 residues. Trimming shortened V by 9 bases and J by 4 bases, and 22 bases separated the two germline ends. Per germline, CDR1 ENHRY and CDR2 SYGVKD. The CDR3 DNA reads TGTGCCATTGCCGCCTCCCTTCAGGGTGTATACAATGAGCAGTTCTTC. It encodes CAIAASLQGVYNEQFF.

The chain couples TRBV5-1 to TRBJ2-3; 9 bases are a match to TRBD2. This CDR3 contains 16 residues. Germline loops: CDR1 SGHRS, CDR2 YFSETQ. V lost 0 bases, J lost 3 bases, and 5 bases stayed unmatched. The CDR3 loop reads CASSLGAGGRTDTQYF. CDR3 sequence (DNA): TGCGCCAGCAGCTTGGGAGCGGGGGGCCGTACAGATACGCAGTATTTT.

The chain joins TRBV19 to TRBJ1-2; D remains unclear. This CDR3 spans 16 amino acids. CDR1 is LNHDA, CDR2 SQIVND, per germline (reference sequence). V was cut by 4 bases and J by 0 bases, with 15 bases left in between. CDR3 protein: CASSNRAGRANYGYTF. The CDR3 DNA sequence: TGTGCCAGTAGTAACCGGGCGGGCAGAGCTAACTATGGCTACACCTTC.

For the CDR3, the DNA is TGCGCCAGCAGCACGGGCTCTAGCGGGGGGGCCCCAGATACGCAGTATTTT. It specifies CASSTGSSGGAPDTQYF. V is TRBV5-1 and J is TRBJ2-3, with 12 positions matching TRBD2. CDR1 and CDR2 (germline): SGHRS, YFSETQ. The CDR3 loop spans 17 amino acids. Trimming removed 4 bases from V and 4 bases from J; junction bases left unmatched: 10.

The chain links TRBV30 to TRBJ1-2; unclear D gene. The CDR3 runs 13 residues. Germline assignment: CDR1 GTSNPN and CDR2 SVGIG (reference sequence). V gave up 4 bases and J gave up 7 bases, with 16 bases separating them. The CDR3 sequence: CAWNGDTVIGYTF. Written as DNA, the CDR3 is TGTGCCTGGAACGGGGATACCGTAATTGGCTACACCTTC.

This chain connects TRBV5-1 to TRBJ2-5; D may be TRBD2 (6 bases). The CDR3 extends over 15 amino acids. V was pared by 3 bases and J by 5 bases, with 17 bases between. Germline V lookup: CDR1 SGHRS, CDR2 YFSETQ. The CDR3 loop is CASSSRGTKGETQYF. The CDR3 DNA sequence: TGCGCCAGCAGCTCGCGGGGCACAAAGGGGGAGACCCAGTACTTC.

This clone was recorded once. The CDR3 DNA is TGTGCCAGCAGCAAACCAGGGAAAAGGGAATCACCCCTCCACTTT. Amino acid sequence: CASSKPGKRESPLHF. The chain couples TRBV21-1 to TRBJ1-6; TRBD1 is the table's D call and was not checked against the DNA. TRBV21-1 is a known pseudogene. The CDR3 is 15 amino acids.

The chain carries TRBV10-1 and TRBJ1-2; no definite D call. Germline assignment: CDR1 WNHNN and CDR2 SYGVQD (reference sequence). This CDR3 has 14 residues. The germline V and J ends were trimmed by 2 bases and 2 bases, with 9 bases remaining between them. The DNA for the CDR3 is TGCGCCAGCAGTGAGGAGGGTCCCAACTATGGCTACACCTTC. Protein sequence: CASSEEGPNYGYTF.

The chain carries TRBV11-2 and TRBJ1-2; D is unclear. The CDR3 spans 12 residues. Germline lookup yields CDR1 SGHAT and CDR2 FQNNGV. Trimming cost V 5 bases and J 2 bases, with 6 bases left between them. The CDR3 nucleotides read TGTGCCAGCAGCCCCCAGAACTATGGCTACACCTTC. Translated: CASSPQNYGYTF.

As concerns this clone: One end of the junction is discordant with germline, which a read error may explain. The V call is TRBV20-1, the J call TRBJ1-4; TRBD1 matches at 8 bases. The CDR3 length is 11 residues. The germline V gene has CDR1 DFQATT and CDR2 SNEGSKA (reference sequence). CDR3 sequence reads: CSASPGQGRVF. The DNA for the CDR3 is TGCAGTGCTAGCCCCGGACAGGGCAGAGTTTTT.

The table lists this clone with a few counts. CDR3 protein: CATSRDHGTGGSEAFF. CDR3 coding DNA: TGTGCCACCAGCAGAGATCACGGGACAGGGGGCTCTGAAGCTTTCTTT. This chain uses TRBV15 with TRBJ1-1, with 12 bases that match TRBD1. The J segment lost 6 bases and the V segment lost 0 bases, leaving 5 bases of the junction unmatched. This CDR3 contains 16 residues. Germline V gene sequence: CDR1 LNHNV, CDR2 YYDKDF (reference sequence).

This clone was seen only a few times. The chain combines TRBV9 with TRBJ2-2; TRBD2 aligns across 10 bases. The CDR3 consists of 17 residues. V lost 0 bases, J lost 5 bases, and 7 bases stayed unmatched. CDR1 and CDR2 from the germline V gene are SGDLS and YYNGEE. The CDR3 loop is CASSVGLAGVTTGELFF. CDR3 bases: TGTGCCAGCAGCGTAGGGCTAGCGGGGGTCACGACCGGGGAGCTGTTTTTT.

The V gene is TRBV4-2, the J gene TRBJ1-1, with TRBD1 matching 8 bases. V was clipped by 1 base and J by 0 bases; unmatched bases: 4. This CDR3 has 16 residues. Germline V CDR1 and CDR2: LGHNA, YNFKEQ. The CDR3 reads CASSQVEDRVNTEAFF. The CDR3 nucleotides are TGTGCCAGCAGCCAAGTAGAGGACAGGGTGAACACTGAAGCTTTCTTT.

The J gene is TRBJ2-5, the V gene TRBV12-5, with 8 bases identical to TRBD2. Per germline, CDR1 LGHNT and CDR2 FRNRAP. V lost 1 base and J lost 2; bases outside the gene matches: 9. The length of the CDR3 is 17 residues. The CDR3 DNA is TGTGCTAGTGGTTTGGCACAATTAGCGGGGCAGCAAGAGACCCAGTACTTC. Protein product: CASGLAQLAGQQETQYF.